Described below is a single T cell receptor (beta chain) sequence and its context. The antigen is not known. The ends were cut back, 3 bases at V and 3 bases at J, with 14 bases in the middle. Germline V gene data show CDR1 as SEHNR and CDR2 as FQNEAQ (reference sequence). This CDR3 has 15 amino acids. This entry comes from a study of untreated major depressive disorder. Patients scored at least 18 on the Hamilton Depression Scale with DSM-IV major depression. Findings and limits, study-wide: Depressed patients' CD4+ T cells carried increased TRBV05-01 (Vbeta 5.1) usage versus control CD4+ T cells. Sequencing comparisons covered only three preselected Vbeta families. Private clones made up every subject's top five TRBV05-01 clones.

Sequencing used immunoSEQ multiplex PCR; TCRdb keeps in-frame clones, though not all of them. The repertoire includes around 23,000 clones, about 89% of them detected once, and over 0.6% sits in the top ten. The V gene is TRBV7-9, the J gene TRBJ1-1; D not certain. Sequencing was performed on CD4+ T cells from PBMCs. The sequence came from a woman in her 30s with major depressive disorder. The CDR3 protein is CASSFRISGDTEAFF. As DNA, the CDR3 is TGTGCCAGCAGCTTTCGTATTAGCGGGGACACTGAAGCTTTCTTT.